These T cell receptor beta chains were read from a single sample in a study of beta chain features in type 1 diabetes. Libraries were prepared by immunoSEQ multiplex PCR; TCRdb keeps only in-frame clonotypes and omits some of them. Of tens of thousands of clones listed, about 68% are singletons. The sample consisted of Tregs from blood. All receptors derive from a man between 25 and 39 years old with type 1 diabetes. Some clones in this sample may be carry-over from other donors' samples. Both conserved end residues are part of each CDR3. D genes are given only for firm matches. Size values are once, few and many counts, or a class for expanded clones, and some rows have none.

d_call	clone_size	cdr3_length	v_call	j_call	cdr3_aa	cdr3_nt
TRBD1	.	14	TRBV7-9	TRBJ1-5	CASSSDRENQPQHF	TGTGCCAGCAGCTCGGACAGGGAGAATCAGCCCCAGCATTTT
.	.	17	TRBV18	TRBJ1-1	CASSPRGGPGVVAEAFF	TGTGCCAGCTCACCACGAGGAGGGCCCGGGGTCGTCGCTGAAGCTTTCTTT
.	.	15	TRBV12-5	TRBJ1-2	CASGLAPLVNYGYTF	TGTGCTAGTGGTTTGGCCCCCCTCGTTAACTATGGCTACACCTTC
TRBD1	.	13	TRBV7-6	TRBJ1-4	CASSVRDREQLFF	TGTGCCAGCAGCGTCCGGGACAGGGAGCAACTGTTTTTT
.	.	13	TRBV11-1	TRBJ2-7	CASSLVARRRQYF	TGTGCCAGCAGCTTAGTAGCTCGCCGTCGGCAGTACTTC
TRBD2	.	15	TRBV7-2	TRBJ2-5	CASSSTSGGKETQYF	TGTGCCAGCAGCTCGACTAGCGGGGGTAAAGAGACCCAGTACTTC
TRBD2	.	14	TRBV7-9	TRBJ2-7	CASSLLAAPGEQYF	TGTGCCAGCAGCTTACTAGCGGCCCCCGGGGAGCAGTACTTC
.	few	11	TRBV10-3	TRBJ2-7	CAISVLDKQYF	TGTGCCATCAGTGTATTGGACAAGCAGTACTTC
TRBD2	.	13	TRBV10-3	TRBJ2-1	CAISGGPYNEQFF	TGTGCCATTTCGGGGGGGCCCTACAATGAGCAGTTCTTC
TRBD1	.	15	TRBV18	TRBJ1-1	CASSRGQGLNTEAFF	TGTGCCAGCTCACGAGGACAGGGGTTGAACACTGAAGCTTTCTTT
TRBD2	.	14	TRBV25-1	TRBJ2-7	CASSPGGAPYEQYF	TGTGCCAGCAGTCCCGGGGGGGCCCCCTACGAGCAGTACTTC
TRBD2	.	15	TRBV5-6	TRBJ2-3	CASSLTSGGTDTQYF	TGTGCCAGCAGCTTGACTAGCGGGGGCACAGATACGCAGTATTTT
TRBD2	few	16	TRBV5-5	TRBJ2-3	CASSFLAGVPTDTQYF	TGTGCCAGCAGCTTTTTAGCGGGGGTACCCACAGATACGCAGTATTTT
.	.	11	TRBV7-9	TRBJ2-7	CASSTVAEQYF	TGTGCCAGCAGCACAGTGGCGGAGCAGTACTTC
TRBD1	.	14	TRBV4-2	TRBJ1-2	CASSRGGAGSGYTF	TGTGCCAGCAGCCGAGGGGGCGCCGGGAGTGGCTACACCTTC
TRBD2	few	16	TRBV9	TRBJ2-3	CASSTTAGGSTDTQYF	TGTGCCAGCAGCACCACCGCGGGGGGTAGCACAGATACGCAGTATTTT
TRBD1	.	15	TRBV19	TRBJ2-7	CASSALRQGGYEQYF	TGTGCCAGTAGTGCCTTAAGACAGGGGGGCTACGAGCAGTACTTC
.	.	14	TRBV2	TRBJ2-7	CASRDTGGGREQYF	TGTGCCAGCAGGGACACAGGGGGGGGGCGCGAGCAGTACTTC
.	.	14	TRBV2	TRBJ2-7	CASSESSASYEQYF	TGTGCCAGCAGTGAATCGAGCGCCTCCTACGAGCAGTACTTC
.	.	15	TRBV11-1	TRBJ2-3	CASSLGGLSTDTQYF	TGTGCCAGCAGCTTAGGGGGGCTAAGCACAGATACGCAGTATTTT
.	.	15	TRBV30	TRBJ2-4	CACATEKQAKNIQYF	TGTGCCTGTGCCACAGAAAAGCAGGCCAAAAACATTCAGTACTTC
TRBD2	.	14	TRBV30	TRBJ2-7	CALRSSGRADEQYF	TGTGCCTTGAGATCTAGCGGGAGGGCCGACGAGCAGTACTTC
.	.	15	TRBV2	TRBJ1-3	CASSLQGPTGNTIYF	TGTGCCAGCAGTCTGCAGGGTCCCACTGGAAACACCATATATTTT
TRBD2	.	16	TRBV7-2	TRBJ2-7	CASSRSGLAGNYEQYF	TGTGCCAGCAGCCGCTCGGGACTAGCGGGCAACTACGAGCAGTACTTC
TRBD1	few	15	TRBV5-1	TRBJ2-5	CASSMGQGAGETQYF	TGCGCCAGCAGCATGGGACAGGGGGCAGGAGAGACCCAGTACTTC
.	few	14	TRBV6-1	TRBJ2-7	CASSGGLLSYEQYF	TGTGCCAGCAGTGGGGGACTTCTCTCCTACGAGCAGTACTTC
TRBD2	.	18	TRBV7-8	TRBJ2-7	CASSLLGLAGPSSYEQYF	TGTGCCAGCAGCTTACTCGGACTAGCGGGGCCGAGCTCCTACGAGCAGTACTTC
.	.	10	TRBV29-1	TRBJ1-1	CSVEVGTGIF	.
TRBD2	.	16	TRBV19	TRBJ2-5	CASSIDSGGGLETQYF	TGTGCCAGTAGTATAGATAGCGGGGGCGGACTGGAGACCCAGTACTTC
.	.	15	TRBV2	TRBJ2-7	CASRLELWSSYEQYF	TGTGCCAGCCGACTAGAATTGTGGAGCTCCTACGAGCAGTACTTC
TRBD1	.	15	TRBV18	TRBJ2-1	CASSHGTGFSNEQFF	TGTGCCAGCTCCCACGGGACAGGGTTCTCAAATGAGCAGTTCTTC
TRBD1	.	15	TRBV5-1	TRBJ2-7	CASSPRTGGSYEQYF	TGCGCCAGCAGCCCCCGGACAGGGGGCTCCTACGAGCAGTACTTC
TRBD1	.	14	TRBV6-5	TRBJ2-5	CASSFGQARGTQYF	TGTGCCAGCAGCTTCGGACAGGCCCGAGGGACCCAGTACTTC
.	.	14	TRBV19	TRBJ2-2	CASDAGRYTGELFF	TGTGCCAGTGACGCGGGGCGATACACCGGGGAGCTGTTTTTT
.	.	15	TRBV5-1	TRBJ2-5	CASSLTSRGIETQYF	TGCGCCAGCAGCTTGACTAGCAGGGGGATCGAGACCCAGTACTTC
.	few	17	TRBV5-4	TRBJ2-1	CASSSSPGVRGNNEQFF	TGTGCCAGCAGTTCTAGCCCGGGTGTTAGGGGGAACAATGAGCAGTTCTTC
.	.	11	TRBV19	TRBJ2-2	CASSRTGELFF	TGTGCCAGTAGTCGTACCGGGGAGCTGTTTTTT
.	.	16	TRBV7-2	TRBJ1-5	CASSLAVSGSNQPQHF	TGTGCCAGCAGCTTAGCGGTTTCGGGTAGCAATCAGCCCCAGCATTTT
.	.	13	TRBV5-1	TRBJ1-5	CASGATPNQPQHF	TGCGCCAGCGGCGCGACACCCAATCAGCCCCAGCATTTT
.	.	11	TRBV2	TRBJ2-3	CASTRGDTQYF	TGTGCCAGCACACGGGGAGATACGCAGTATTTT
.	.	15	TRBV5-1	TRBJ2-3	CASSLSTGRTDTQYF	TGCGCCAGCAGCCTTTCAACAGGGAGAACAGATACACAGTATTTT
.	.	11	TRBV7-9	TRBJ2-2	CASSSFGELFF	TGTGCCAGCAGCTCGTTCGGGGAGCTGTTTTTT
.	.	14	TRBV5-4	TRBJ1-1	CASSLQAGQHVAFF	TGTGCCAGCAGCTTACAGGCCGGACAGCACGTCGCTTTCTTT
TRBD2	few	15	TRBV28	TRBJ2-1	CASSLEAGGNNEQFF	TGTGCCAGCAGTTTGGAGGCGGGGGGAAACAATGAGCAGTTCTTC
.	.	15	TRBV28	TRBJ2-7	CASRARTGRRNEQYF	TGTGCCAGCAGGGCCCGGACGGGTCGGAGGAACGAGCAGTACTTC